The source of this T cell receptor beta chain is a study of CD4 T cells in relation to SARS-CoV-2 and coronaviruses. As to this clone: Its antigen is unidentified.

The unexposed donors gave CD4+ T cells in 2011-2018, prior to COVID-19. Isolation of CD4+ T cells took place after nine to ten days in culture. As cell numbers allowed, unexposed-donor CD4+ T cells faced SARS-CoV-2 S/N and four cold-coronavirus spikes. V shed 2 bases and J shed 6 bases, with 8 bases lying between them. The germline gives CDR1 SGHRS, CDR2 YFSETQ. The CDR3 spans 13 residues. Only in-frame clones appear in the TCRdb table, and some are missing; sequencing was by immunoSEQ multiplex PCR. The sample contains tens of thousands of clones, over 60% of which appear only once. The chain combines TRBV5-1 with TRBJ2-2; unclear D gene. The receptor comes from a human donor in good health. What was sequenced was CD4+ T cells from PBMCs, cultured in vitro. The CDR3 bases are TGCGCCAGCAGCTTAGAGGCCCCCGGGGAGCTGTTTTTT. This translates into CASSLEAPGELFF.